These 2 T cell receptor beta chains were all obtained from the same sample, sequenced in a study of CD8 T cells in ankylosing spondylitis. TCRdb analysed the 5' RACE reads with MiXCR anew, one entry per CDR3 protein. Of roughly 190,000 distinct CDR3 sequences detected, around 13% appear once; the ten largest clones hold approximately 15%. Specimen: blood, either unsorted or a sorted T cell fraction (not recorded which). The receptors were gathered from a male donor with ankylosing spondylitis or in good health (not recorded which).

This clonotype was seen a few times. J is TRBJ2-2 and V is TRBV4-1; 7 nucleotides align to TRBD1. Germline V lookup: CDR1 MGHRA, CDR2 YSYEKL. The CDR3 loop spans 15 amino acids. J gave up 2 bases and V 7 bases, and 7 bases lay outside the gene matches. The CDR3 spells CASNRGLINTGELFF. Written as DNA, the CDR3 is TGCGCCAGCAATAGGGGGCTAATTAACACCGGGGAGCTGTTTTTT.

The chain combines TRBV4-1 with TRBJ2-7; tentatively, D is TRBD1 or TRBD2 (5 bases each). The CDR3 covers 16 residues. The V and J ends lost 0 bases and 2 bases respectively, with 14 bases between them. Germline V gene lookup returns CDR1 MGHRA and CDR2 YSYEKL. DNA for the CDR3: TGCGCCAGCAGCCAAGATTTTGGCCAGGGAGCCTACGAGCAGTACTTC. Translation: CASSQDFGQGAYEQYF.